This is a list of T cell receptor beta chains from one sample in a study of T cells after yellow fever vaccination. TCRdb passed the 5' RACE reads through MiXCR, listing each CDR3 protein once. Of about 340,000 distinct CDR3 sequences in the sample, roughly 9.4% were seen once. This sample comprised PBMCs, obtained on the day of the first yellow fever vaccination. Source of these receptors: a man between 18 and 29 years old who received the YFV17D yellow fever vaccine. The CDR3 runs from the conserved cysteine through the conserved F or W. The D gene is left open where the match is weak. Expanded clones are given a class, and other clones once, few, many or no size at all.

size: .; V: TRBV28; D: TRBD1; J: TRBJ2-3; DNA: TGTGCCAGCAGTTACACAGGGGAAGATACGCAGTATTTT; CDR3: CASSYTGEDTQYF
size: .; V: TRBV5-4; D: .; J: TRBJ2-2; DNA: TGTGCCAGCAGCACCAATGGGGGGAGGACCGGGGAGCTGTTTTTT; CDR3: CASSTNGGRTGELFF
size: .; V: TRBV11-2; D: .; J: TRBJ1-5; DNA: TGTGCCAGCAGCTTAATGTCAGACAATCAGCCCCAGCATTTT; CDR3: CASSLMSDNQPQHF
size: few; V: TRBV5-1; D: .; J: TRBJ2-2; DNA: TGCGCCAGCAGCTTGGATTTCGCTGAGGACACCGGGGAGCTGTTTTTT; CDR3: CASSLDFAEDTGELFF
size: .; V: TRBV10-3; D: TRBD2; J: TRBJ2-5; DNA: TGTGCCAGCCTCCCTAGCGGGGGGGCCCAAGAGACCCAGTACTTC; CDR3: CASLPSGGAQETQYF
size: few; V: TRBV15; D: .; J: TRBJ2-3; DNA: TGTGCCACCAGCAGAGAGCCGAAGTATACGCAGTATTTT; CDR3: CATSREPKYTQYF
size: .; V: TRBV7-3; D: .; J: TRBJ2-3; DNA: TGTGCCAGCAGACGGGACCCGAGCACAGATACGCAGTATTTT; CDR3: CASRRDPSTDTQYF
size: .; V: TRBV28; D: .; J: TRBJ1-3; DNA: TGTGCCAGCCGAGGAGAGAACTCTGGAAACACCATATATTTT; CDR3: CASRGENSGNTIYF
size: few; V: TRBV20-1; D: TRBD2; J: TRBJ2-3; DNA: TGCAGTGCTACCGGACTAGCGGGGGGCGTAAGCACAGATACGCAGTATTTT; CDR3: CSATGLAGGVSTDTQYF
size: few; V: TRBV2; D: .; J: TRBJ2-1; DNA: TGTGCCAGCAGTGAAACGGGACTGCCCGGCTCCTACAATGAGCAGTTCTTC; CDR3: CASSETGLPGSYNEQFF
size: .; V: TRBV7-9; D: .; J: TRBJ2-7; DNA: TGTGCCAGCAGCTTAGTCCGAGATAGAGGCGCGGATGAGCAGTACTTC; CDR3: CASSLVRDRGADEQYF
size: .; V: TRBV6-2/TRBV6-3; D: .; J: TRBJ2-3; DNA: TGTGCCAGCACCCAACAGGGCTACTTTCATACGCAGTATTTT; CDR3: CASTQQGYFHTQYF
size: .; V: TRBV4-3; D: .; J: TRBJ2-1; DNA: TGCGCCAGCAGCCAATTTGGCCCTGGACATCACTCCTACAATGAGCAGTTCTTC; CDR3: CASSQFGPGHHSYNEQFF
size: few; V: TRBV9; D: TRBD2; J: TRBJ2-3; DNA: TGTGCCAGCAGCGTAGGCGGGGGACTTAGCACAGATACGCAGTATTTT; CDR3: CASSVGGGLSTDTQYF
size: .; V: TRBV4-3; D: TRBD1; J: TRBJ1-6; DNA: TGCGCCAGCAGCCAAGGCGGACAGGGACCGGGTAAACCGGTCTCACCCCTCCACTTT; CDR3: CASSQGGQGPGKPVSPLHF
size: few; V: TRBV6-5; D: .; J: TRBJ1-1; DNA: TGTGCCAGCAGTTACACGGGCCGGGGCCCCCAGTCGAACACTGAAGCTTTCTTT; CDR3: CASSYTGRGPQSNTEAFF
size: once; V: TRBV7-9; D: .; J: TRBJ1-2; DNA: TGTGCCAGCAGCTGGACCGGGACCTCGGGGGGCTACACCTTC; CDR3: CASSWTGTSGGYTF
size: few; V: TRBV29-1; D: .; J: TRBJ1-1; DNA: TGCAGCGTTGAAGATCGTGGGGACGAAGCTTTCTTT; CDR3: CSVEDRGDEAFF
size: .; V: TRBV6-1; D: .; J: TRBJ1-2; DNA: TGTGCCAGCAGTAAGTTTTCGCAGCATGGCTACACCTTC; CDR3: CASSKFSQHGYTF
size: .; V: TRBV2; D: .; J: TRBJ2-7; DNA: TGTGCCAGCACGTCGGGTAGCAGGGCGTGGAAGTACTTC; CDR3: CASTSGSRAWKYF
size: .; V: TRBV7-1; D: TRBD2; J: TRBJ2-3; DNA: TGTGCCAGCAGCTCCAGGCTCGTCGTAGGGACTAGCGGGGACTATAGCACAGATACGCAGTATTTT; CDR3: CASSSRLVVGTSGDYSTDTQYF
size: many; V: TRBV30; D: .; J: TRBJ2-7; DNA: TGTGCCTGGCGGACTTTCTTAGGCAACGAGCAGTACTTC; CDR3: CAWRTFLGNEQYF
size: .; V: TRBV14; D: TRBD1; J: TRBJ2-2; DNA: TGTGCCAGCAGCCCAGGACAGGAGACAACCGGGGAGCTGTTTTTT; CDR3: CASSPGQETTGELFF
size: few; V: TRBV19; D: .; J: TRBJ2-7; DNA: TGTGCCAGTAGTATCCACGGGATCTCCTACGAGCAGTACTTC; CDR3: CASSIHGISYEQYF
size: .; V: TRBV28; D: .; J: TRBJ1-2; DNA: TGTGCCAGCAGGAACACAGACAACTATGGCTACACCTTC; CDR3: CASRNTDNYGYTF
size: few; V: TRBV7-2; D: .; J: TRBJ1-5; DNA: TGTGCCAGCAGCGCCAATAGGGGAGAGCAGCCCCAGCATTTT; CDR3: CASSANRGEQPQHF
size: few; V: TRBV6-1; D: .; J: TRBJ1-5; DNA: TGTGCCAGCACTGCGTGGCTCGCCTCTAGCAATCAGCCCCAGCATTTT; CDR3: CASTAWLASSNQPQHF
size: few; V: TRBV7-2; D: .; J: TRBJ2-1; DNA: TGTGCCAGCAGCTTAGCGACTGGGAGTGAGCAGTTCTTC; CDR3: CASSLATGSEQFF
size: .; V: TRBV7-9; D: .; J: TRBJ1-1; DNA: TGTGCCAGCAACACGCCCTCCCCTCTCCGGGACACTGAAGCTTTCTTT; CDR3: CASNTPSPLRDTEAFF
size: few; V: TRBV10-3; D: TRBD1; J: TRBJ1-3; DNA: TGTGCCTCGAAAGGACAGGGGGCTCAAGGAAACACCATATATTTT; CDR3: CASKGQGAQGNTIYF
size: .; V: TRBV5-1; D: TRBD2; J: TRBJ2-3; DNA: TGCGCCAGCAGCGTGACGACTAGCGGGGCGGATACGCAGTATTTT; CDR3: CASSVTTSGADTQYF
size: .; V: TRBV19; D: .; J: TRBJ1-5; DNA: TGTGCCAGTAGAAAAGAGAATCAGCCCCAGCATTTT; CDR3: CASRKENQPQHF
size: few; V: TRBV18; D: TRBD1; J: TRBJ2-5; DNA: TGTGCCAGCTCACCCTGGGACAGGGTTATGGAGACCCAGTACTTC; CDR3: CASSPWDRVMETQYF
size: .; V: TRBV28; D: .; J: TRBJ2-2; DNA: TGTGCCAGCTCCCCAGAGAAGTACCGGGAGCTGTTTTTT; CDR3: CASSPEKYRELFF
size: .; V: TRBV9; D: .; J: TRBJ2-7; DNA: TGTGCCAGCAGCGTCGGCCCCAGCTCCTACGAGCAGTACTTC; CDR3: CASSVGPSSYEQYF